The clone carrying this T cell receptor (beta chain) was detected a few times. Its specificity is unknown. The TCR beta libraries were generated through quantitative 5'-RACE incorporating molecular barcodes. TCRdb redid the calling of the 5' RACE reads with MiXCR, one entry per CDR3 protein. The sample holds 250,000 to 400,000 distinct CDR3 sequences, roughly 11% seen once. Germline loops: CDR1 DFQATT, CDR2 SNEGSKA (reference sequence). There are 11 residues in the CDR3. With 4 bases removed from V and 2 bases from J, the gap between germline ends came to 6 bases. This sample was included in a study of CD8 T cells in ankylosing spondylitis. Study findings and constraints: Earlier authors reported some of these motif variants in reactive arthritis synovial fluid and blood. Disease-associated clones were CD8+ and fairly uncommon in peripheral blood.

This clonotype was obtained from a female donor with ankylosing spondylitis or in good health (not recorded which). The sequenced material came from blood, either unsorted or a sorted T cell fraction (not recorded which). The V gene is TRBV20-1, the J gene TRBJ2-7; D is unresolved. For the CDR3, the DNA is TGCAGTGCTACGGACCCCTACGAGCAGTACTTC. Amino acid sequence: CSATDPYEQYF.